A single sample is the source of the 2 T cell receptor beta chains below, sequenced in a study of response to subunit inactivated influenza vaccine. TCRdb reprocessed the RT-PCR reads via MiXCR and lists one record per CDR3 protein. The sample yields under 200,000 distinct CDR3 sequences, 12% seen once. The sample was also linked to a second study, of T cells expressing NK-cell markers. This second study notes: Beta-chain TCR cDNA was generated via 5'RACE template switching with UMIs.

Sample: CD8+ T cells sorted from PBMCs, taken 11 to 12 days after vaccination. The receptor set was obtained from a man aged 50-59 years who received an inactivated influenza vaccine.

CDR3 sequence: CSAIGTANTGELFF. CDR3 nucleotide sequence: TGCAGTGCGATTGGGACAGCGAACACCGGGGAGCTGTTTTTT. V gene TRBV20-1 combines with J gene TRBJ2-2, with 7 bases that match TRBD1. The germline V gene encodes CDR1 DFQATT and CDR2 SNEGSKA (reference sequence). The junction had 4 bases not matched to a gene; V was cut back by 6 bases and J by 0 bases. The CDR3 has 14 residues.

The genes are TRBV6-1 and TRBJ2-7, with D possibly matching TRBD1 (5 bases). V was pared by 7 bases and J by 0 bases, with 13 bases between. The CDR3 has 14 residues. In germline, CDR1 is MNHNS, CDR2 SASEGT. The CDR3 bases are TGTGCCAGCAAGACAGATTTTTCCTCCTACGAGCAGTACTTC. Protein product: CASKTDFSSYEQYF.